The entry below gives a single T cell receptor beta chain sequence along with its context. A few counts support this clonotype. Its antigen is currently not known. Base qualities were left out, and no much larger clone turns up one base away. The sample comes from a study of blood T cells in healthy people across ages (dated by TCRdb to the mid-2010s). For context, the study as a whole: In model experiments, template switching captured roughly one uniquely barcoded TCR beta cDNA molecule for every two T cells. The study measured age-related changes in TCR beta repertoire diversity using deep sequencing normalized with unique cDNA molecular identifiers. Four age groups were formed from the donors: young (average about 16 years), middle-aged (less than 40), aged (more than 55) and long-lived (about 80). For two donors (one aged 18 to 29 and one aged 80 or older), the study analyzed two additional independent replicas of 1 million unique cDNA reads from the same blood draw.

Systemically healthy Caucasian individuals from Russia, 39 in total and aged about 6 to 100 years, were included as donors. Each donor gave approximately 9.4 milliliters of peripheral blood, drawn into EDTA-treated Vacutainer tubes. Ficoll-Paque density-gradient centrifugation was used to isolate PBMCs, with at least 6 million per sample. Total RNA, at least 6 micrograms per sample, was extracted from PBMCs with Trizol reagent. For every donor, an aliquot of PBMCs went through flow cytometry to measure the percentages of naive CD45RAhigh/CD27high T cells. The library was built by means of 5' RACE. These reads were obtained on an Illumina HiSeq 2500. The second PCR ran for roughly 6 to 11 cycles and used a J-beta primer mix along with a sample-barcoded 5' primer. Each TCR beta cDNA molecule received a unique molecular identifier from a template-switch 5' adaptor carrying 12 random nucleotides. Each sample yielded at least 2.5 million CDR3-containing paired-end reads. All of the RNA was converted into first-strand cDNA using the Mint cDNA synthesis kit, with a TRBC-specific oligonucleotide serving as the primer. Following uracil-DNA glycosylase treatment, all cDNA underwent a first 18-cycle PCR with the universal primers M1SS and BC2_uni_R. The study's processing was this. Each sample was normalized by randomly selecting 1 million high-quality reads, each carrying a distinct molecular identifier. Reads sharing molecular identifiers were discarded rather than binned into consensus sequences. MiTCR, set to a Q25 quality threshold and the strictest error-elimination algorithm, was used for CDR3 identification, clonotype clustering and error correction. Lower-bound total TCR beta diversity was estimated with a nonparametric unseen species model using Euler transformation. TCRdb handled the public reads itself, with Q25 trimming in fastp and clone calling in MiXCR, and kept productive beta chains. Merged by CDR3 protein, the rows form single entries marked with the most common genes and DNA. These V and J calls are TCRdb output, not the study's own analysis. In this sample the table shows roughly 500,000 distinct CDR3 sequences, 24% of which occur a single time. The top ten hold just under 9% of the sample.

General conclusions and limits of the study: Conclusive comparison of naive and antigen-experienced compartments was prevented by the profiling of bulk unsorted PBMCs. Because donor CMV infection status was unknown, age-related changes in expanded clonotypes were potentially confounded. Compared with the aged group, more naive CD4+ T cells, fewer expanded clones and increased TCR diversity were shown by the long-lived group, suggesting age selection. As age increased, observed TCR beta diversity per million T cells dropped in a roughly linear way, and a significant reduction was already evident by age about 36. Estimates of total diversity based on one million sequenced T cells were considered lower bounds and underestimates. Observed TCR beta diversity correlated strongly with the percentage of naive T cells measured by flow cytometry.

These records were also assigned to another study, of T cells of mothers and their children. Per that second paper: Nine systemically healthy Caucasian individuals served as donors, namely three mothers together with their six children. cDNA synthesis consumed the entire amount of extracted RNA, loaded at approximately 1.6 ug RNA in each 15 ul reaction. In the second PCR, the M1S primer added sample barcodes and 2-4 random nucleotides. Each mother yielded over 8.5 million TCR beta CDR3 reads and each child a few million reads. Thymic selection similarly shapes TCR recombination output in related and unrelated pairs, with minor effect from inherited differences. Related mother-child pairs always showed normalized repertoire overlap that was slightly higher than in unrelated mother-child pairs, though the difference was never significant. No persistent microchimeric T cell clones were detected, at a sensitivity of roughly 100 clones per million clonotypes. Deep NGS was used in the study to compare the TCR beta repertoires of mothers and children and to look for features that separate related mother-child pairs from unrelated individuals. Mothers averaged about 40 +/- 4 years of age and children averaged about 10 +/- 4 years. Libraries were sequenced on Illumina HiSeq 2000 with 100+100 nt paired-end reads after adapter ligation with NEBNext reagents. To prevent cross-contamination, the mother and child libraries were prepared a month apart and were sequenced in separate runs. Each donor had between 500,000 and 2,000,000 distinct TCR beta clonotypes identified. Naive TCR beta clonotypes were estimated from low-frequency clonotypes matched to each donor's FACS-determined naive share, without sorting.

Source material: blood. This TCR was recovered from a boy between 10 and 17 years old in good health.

The CDR3 region: CSEKIAGGDLPDQYF. The nucleotides are TGCAGTGAAAAAATAGCGGGAGGTGACCTCCCGGACCAGTACTTC. The sequence is built from TRBV20-1 and TRBJ2-5; TRBD2 matches 10 bases in the middle. Measured from the cysteine to the phenylalanine, the CDR3 is 15 residues long. The kept DNA is CDR3 alone, 45 bases in frame from the first base. Clipping removes 7 bases from V and 10 bases from J, with 18 as the unmatched junction base count. CDR1 and CDR2 are read off the germline V gene (reference sequence) as DFQATT and SNEGSKA.